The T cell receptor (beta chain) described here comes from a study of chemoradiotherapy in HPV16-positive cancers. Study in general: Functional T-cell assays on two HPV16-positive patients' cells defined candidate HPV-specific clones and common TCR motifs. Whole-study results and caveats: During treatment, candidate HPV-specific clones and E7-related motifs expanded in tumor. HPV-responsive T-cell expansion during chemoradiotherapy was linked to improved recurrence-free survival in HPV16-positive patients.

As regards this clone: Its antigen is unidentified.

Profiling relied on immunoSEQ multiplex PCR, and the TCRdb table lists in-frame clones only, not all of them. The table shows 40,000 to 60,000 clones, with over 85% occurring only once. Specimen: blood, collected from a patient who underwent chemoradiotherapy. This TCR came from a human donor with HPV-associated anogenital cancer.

Here the CDR3 DNA reads TGTGCCAGCAGCTCCGGGACAAATTTCCCCACTGAAGCTTTCTTT. Its protein product is CASSSGTNFPTEAFF. This chain joins TRBV7-3 and TRBJ1-1; TRBD1 is a possible D gene (6 bases). There are 15 residues in the CDR3. V dropped 4 bases and J dropped 4 bases, with 16 bases sitting between them. In germline, CDR1 is SGHTA, CDR2 FQGTGA.